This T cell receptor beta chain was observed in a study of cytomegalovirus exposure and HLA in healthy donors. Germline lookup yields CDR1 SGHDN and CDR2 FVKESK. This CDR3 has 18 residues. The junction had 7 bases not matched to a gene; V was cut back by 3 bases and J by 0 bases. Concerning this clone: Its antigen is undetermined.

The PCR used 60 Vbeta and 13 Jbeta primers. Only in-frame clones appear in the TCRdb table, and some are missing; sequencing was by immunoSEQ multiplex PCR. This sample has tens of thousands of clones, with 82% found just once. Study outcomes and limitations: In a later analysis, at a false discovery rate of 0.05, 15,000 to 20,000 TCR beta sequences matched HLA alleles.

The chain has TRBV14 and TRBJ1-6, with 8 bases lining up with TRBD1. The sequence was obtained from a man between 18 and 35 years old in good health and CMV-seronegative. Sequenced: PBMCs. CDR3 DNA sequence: TGTGCCAGCAGCCAGAGGACAGGGAGATTCTCCTATAATTCACCCCTCCACTTT. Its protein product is CASSQRTGRFSYNSPLHF.